One sample yielded the 2 T cell receptor beta chains listed below, sequenced in a study of blood T cell repertoires in COVID-19. TCRdb keeps only in-frame clones here, not all; method: immunoSEQ multiplex PCR. In the table there are 90,000 to 150,000 clones, less than 90% of which are singletons. Sequenced material: peripheral blood. The receptor set was obtained from a man between 65 and 79 years old who had recovered from COVID-19.

This clone was seen once. This chain joins TRBV6-5 and TRBJ2-7; TRBD2 agrees at 7 bases. Per the germline V gene, CDR1 is MNHEY and CDR2 is SVGAGI. The V and J ends lost 7 bases and 5 bases, in that order; junction bases with no gene match: 5. This CDR3 contains 12 residues. CDR3 region: CASKAGLHEQYF. In DNA form, the CDR3 reads TGTGCCAGCAAAGCGGGGCTCCACGAGCAGTACTTC.

V gene TRBV5-1 combines with J gene TRBJ2-1; D possibly corresponds to TRBD1 (5 bases). CDR1 and CDR2 from the germline V gene are SGHRS and YFSETQ. Trimming stripped 6 bases from V and 8 bases from J, with 18 bases between. The CDR3 length is 14 residues. The CDR3 protein is CASNREGATDEQFF. For the CDR3, the DNA is TGCGCCAGCAACCGTGAAGGGGCAACGGATGAGCAGTTCTTC.